This TCR beta chain derives from a study of human CD4 T cells and Enterobacteriaceae (dated by TCRdb to the early 2020s). Results and caveats for the whole study, not just this receptor: Compared with specific clonotypes, broadly cross-reactive clonotypes seemed more expanded ex vivo, with 11 of 19 and about 60% of the roughly 30 falling in the top 5%. The only basis for inferring the reactivity of ex vivo clonotypes was matching nucleotide sequences to CFSE-low cultures from the same donors.

In the case of this clone: Its cognate antigen has yet to be identified. Base qualities are not provided; no much larger clone lies one nucleotide away.

Memory CD4+ T cells, defined as all CD4+ cells except CD45RA+CCR7+CD95- naive cells, were FACS-sorted on a FACSAria III to over 95% purity. Healthy donor blood was obtained from blood donation centers in Switzerland. Total CD4+ T cells and monocytes were enriched by positive selection with CD4 and CD14 magnetic microbeads. Before sorting, CD8+, CD14+, CD16+, CD56+, CD19+ and CD25-bright cells were excluded. To assess in vivo expansion of bacteria-reactive clonotypes, total memory CD4+ T cells from a couple of blood donors were sequenced directly ex vivo. Peripheral blood mononuclear cells were isolated from donor blood using Ficoll-Paque Plus. For CDR1 and CDR2, the germline V gene lists SGHAT and FQNNGV. Spanning cysteine to phenylalanine, the CDR3 consists of 14 amino acids. Solely the CDR3 DNA is kept, with 42 bases framed from the first base. The junction shows trimming of 2 bases on V and 0 bases on J, plus 4 bases between the germline ends.

The ex vivo total memory CD4+ samples were sequenced at deep level, which gave a detection sensitivity of one cell in 200,000. The QIAamp DNA Micro Kit was used to extract genomic DNA from cell pellets, and spectrophotometry was used to check the DNA quantity and purity. The immunoSEQ multiplex PCR assay was used to amplify the TCR Vbeta CDR3 regions. Amplicons were sequenced on the Illumina HiSeq platform. Each retrieved sequence was 87 nucleotides long and included the CDR3 region. Per the original workflow: A clonotype was defined as a unique productive TCR Vbeta nucleotide sequence and was quantified by productive template frequency from ImmunoSEQ Analyzer V3.0. Expanded clonotypes were defined using a threshold set at the top 5th percentile of each repertoire ranked by frequency. Repertoire overlap was calculated as Chao-Jaccard with the R package fossil and was visualized by nonmetric multidimensional scaling with the R package MASS. TCRdb holds this immuneACCESS table with in-frame rearrangements only. Some clones are missing; in checked studies, unresolved V genes explain under half, and the rest has no known cause. That table gives V, J and clone size, and the DNA gave D and trimming. This sample comprises 25,000 to 35,000 clones, about 82% of them detected only once. The ten largest clones take up approximately 0.9% of the sample.

The sequencing input was memory CD4+ T cells from blood. The cell subset or site label of this sample denotes: total memory CD4 T cells sorted directly ex vivo, unstimulated. The V gene is TRBV11-2 and the J gene is TRBJ1-4; the D gene remains uncertain. This clonotype originated in a human donor in good health. The DNA sequence reads TGTGCCAGCAGCTTATCTGCAACTAATGAAAAACTGTTTTTT. Its translation reads: CASSLSATNEKLFF.